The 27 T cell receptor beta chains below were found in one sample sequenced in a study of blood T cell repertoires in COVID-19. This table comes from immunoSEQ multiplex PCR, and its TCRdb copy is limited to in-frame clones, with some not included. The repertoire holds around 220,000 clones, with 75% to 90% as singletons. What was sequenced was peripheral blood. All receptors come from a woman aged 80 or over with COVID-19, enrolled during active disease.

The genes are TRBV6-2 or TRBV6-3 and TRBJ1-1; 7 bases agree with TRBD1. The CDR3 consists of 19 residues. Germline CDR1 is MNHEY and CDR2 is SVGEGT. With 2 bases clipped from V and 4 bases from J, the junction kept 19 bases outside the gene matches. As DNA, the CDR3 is TGTGCCAGCAGTTACCCCCGGAGCCTTCGTTTTCCAGGGGGCACTGAAGCTTTCTTT. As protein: CASSYPRSLRFPGGTEAFF.

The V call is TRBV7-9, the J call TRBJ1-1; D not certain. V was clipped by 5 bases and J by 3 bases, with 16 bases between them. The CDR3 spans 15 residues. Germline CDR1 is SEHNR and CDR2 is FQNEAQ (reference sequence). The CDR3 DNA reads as TGTGCCAGCAGCCTGGTTTCGCAGGTGGACACTGAAGCTTTCTTT. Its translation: CASSLVSQVDTEAFF.

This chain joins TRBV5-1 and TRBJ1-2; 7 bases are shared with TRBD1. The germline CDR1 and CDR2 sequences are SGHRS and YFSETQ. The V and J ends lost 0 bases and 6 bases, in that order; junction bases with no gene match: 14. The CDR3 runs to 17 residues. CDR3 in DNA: TGCGCCAGCAGCTTGGCACCCTCATCCGGGACAGTCGATGGCTACACCTTC. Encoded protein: CASSLAPSSGTVDGYTF.

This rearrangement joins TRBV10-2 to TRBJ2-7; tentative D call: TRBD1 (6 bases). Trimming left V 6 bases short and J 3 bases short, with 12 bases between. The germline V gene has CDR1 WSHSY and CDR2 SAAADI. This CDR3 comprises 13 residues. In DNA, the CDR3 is TGCGCCAGCAGACAGGGAAGTGTCTACGAGCAGTACTTC. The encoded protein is CASRQGSVYEQYF.

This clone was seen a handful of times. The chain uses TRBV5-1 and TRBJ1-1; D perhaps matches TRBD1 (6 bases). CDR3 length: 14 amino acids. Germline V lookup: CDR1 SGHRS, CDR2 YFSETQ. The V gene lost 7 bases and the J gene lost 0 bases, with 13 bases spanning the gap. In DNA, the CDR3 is TGCGCCAGCTCTATGGGACACTTGAACACTGAAGCTTTCTTT. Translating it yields CASSMGHLNTEAFF.

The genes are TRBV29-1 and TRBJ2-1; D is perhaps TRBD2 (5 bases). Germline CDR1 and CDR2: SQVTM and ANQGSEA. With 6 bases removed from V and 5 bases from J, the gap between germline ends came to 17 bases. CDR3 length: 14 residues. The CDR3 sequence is CSVSRDPGNNEQFF. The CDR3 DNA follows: TGCAGCGTATCCCGGGATCCTGGAAACAATGAGCAGTTCTTC.

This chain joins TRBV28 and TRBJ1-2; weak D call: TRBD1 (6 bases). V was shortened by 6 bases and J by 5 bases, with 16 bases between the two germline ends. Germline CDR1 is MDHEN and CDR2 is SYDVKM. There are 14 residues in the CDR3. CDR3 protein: CASRATGPPYGYTF. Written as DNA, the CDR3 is TGTGCCAGCAGGGCTACAGGGCCCCCTTATGGCTACACCTTC.

The CDR3 loop is CASRAANYGYTF. In DNA, the CDR3 is TGTGCCAGCAGGGCGGCTAACTATGGCTACACCTTC. The chain couples TRBV12-3 or TRBV12-4 to TRBJ1-2; D ambiguous. The CDR3 loop spans 12 amino acids. Trimming shortened V by 6 bases and J by 0 bases, and 5 bases separated the two germline ends.

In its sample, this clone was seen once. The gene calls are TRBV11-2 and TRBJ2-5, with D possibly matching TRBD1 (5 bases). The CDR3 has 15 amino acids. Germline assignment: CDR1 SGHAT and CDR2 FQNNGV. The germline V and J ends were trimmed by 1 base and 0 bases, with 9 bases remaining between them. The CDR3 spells CASSLGGTYQETQYF. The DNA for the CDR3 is TGTGCCAGCAGCTTAGGGGGCACGTACCAAGAGACCCAGTACTTC.

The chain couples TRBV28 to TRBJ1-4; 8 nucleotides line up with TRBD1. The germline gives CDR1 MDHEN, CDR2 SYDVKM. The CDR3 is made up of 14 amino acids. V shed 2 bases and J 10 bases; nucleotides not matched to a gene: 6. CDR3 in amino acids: CASSLVPDRGKLFF. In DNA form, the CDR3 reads TGTGCCAGCAGTTTAGTCCCAGACAGGGGAAAACTGTTTTTT.

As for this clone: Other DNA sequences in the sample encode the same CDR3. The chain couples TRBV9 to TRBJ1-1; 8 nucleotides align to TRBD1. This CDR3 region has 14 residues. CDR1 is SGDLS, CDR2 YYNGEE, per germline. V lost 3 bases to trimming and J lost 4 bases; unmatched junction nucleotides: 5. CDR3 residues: CASSAQGAGTEAFF. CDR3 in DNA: TGTGCCAGCAGCGCGCAGGGGGCCGGCACTGAAGCTTTCTTT.

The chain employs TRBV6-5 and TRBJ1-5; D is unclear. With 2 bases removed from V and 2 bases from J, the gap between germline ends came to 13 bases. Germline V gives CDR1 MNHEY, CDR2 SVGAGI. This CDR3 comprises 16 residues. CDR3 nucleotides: TGTGCCAGCAGTTACCCCGGAGGGAGTGGCAATCAGCCCCAGCATTTT. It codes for CASSYPGGSGNQPQHF.

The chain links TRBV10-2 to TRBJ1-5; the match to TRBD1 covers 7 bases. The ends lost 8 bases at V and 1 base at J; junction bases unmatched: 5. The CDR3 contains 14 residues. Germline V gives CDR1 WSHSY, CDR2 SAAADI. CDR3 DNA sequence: TGCGCCAGCGCTAAGGGGGCAAGCAATCAGCCCCAGCATTTT. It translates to CASAKGASNQPQHF.

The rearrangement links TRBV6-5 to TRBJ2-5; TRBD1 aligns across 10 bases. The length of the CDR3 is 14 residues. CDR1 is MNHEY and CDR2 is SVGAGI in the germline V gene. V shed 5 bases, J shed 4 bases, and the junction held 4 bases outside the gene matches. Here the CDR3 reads CASSRQGAGETQYF. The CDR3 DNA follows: TGTGCCAGCAGTCGACAGGGGGCAGGAGAGACCCAGTACTTC.

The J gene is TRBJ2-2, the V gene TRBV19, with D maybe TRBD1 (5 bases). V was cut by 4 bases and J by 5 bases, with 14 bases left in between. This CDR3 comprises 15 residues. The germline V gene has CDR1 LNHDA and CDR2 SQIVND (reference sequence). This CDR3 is CASSTEVRETGELFF. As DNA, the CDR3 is TGTGCCAGTAGTACAGAAGTCAGGGAAACCGGGGAGCTGTTTTTT.

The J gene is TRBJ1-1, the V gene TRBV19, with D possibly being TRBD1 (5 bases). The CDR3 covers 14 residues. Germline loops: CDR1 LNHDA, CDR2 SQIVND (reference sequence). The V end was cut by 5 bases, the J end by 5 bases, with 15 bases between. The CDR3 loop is CASSVIGGGTEAFF. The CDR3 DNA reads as TGTGCCAGTAGTGTCATTGGGGGAGGGACTGAAGCTTTCTTT.

For the CDR3, the DNA is TGTGCCAGCAGTTTCTCTCTTGGCCGCACTGAAGCTTTCTTT. This codes for CASSFSLGRTEAFF. The chain uses TRBV6-5 and TRBJ1-1; D ambiguous. Trimming removed 4 bases from V and 4 bases from J, with 13 bases in between. CDR1 is MNHEY, CDR2 SVGAGI, per germline. This CDR3 is built from 14 residues.

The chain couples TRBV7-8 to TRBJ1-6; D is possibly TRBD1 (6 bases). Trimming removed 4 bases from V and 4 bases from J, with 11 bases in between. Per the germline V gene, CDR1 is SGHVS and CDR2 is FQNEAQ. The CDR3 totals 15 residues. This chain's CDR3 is CASSYGQTYNSPLHF. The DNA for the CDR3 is TGTGCCAGCAGCTATGGACAGACTTATAATTCACCCCTCCACTTT.

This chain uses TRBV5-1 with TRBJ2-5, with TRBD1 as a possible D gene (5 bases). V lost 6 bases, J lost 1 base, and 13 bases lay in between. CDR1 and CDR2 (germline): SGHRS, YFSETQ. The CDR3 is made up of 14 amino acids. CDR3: CASTGLLFQETQYF. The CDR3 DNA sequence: TGCGCCAGCACAGGGCTTCTTTTCCAAGAGACCCAGTACTTC.

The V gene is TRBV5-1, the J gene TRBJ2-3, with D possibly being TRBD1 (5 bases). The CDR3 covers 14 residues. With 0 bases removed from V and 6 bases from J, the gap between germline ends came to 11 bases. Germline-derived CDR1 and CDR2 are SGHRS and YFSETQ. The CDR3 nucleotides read TGCGCCAGCAGCTTGGAGCTAGGGGCGGATACGCAGTATTTT. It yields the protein CASSLELGADTQYF.

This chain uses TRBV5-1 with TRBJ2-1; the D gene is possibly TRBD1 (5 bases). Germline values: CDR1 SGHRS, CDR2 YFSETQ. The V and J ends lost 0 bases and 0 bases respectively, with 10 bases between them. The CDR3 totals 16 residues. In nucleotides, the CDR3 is TGCGCCAGCAGCTTGGGGGGCCCGAGCTCCTACAATGAGCAGTTCTTC. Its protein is CASSLGGPSSYNEQFF.

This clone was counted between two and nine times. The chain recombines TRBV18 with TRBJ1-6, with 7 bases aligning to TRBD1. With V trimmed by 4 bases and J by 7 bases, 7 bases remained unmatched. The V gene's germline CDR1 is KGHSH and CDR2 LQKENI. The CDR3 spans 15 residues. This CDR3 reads CASSRTGARNSPLHF. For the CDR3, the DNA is TGTGCCAGCTCACGTACAGGGGCTAGGAATTCACCCCTCCACTTT. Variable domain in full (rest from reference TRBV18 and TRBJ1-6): NAGVMQNPRHLVRRRGQEARLRCSPMKGHSHVYWYRQLPEEGLKFMVYLQKENIIDESGMPKERFSAEFPKEGPSILRIQQVVRGDSAAYFCASSRTGARNSPLHFGNGTRLTVT.

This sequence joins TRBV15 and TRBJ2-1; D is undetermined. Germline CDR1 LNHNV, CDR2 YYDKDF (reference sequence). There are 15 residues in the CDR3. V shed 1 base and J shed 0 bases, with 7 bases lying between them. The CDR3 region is CATSRVSVSYNEQFF. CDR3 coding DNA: TGTGCCACCAGCAGAGTGTCAGTCTCCTACAATGAGCAGTTCTTC.

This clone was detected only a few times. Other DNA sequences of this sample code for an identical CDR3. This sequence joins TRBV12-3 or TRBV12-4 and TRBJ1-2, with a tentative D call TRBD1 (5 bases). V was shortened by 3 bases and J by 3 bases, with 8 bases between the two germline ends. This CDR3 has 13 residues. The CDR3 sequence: CASSLQGDYGYTF. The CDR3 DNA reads TGTGCCAGCAGTTTGCAGGGTGACTATGGCTACACCTTC.

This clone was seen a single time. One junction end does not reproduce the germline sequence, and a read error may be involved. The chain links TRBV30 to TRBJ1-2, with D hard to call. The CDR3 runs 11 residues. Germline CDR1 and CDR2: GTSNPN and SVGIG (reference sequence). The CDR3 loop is CAWSASMADAF. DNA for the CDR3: TGTGCCTGGAGTGCCAGTATGGCTGATGCCTTC. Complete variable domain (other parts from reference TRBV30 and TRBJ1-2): SQTIHQWPATLVQPVGSPLSLECTVEGTSNPNLYWYRQAAGRGLQLLFYSVGIGQISSEVPQNLSASRPQDRQFILSSKKLLLSDSGFYLCAWSASMADAFGSGTRLTVV.

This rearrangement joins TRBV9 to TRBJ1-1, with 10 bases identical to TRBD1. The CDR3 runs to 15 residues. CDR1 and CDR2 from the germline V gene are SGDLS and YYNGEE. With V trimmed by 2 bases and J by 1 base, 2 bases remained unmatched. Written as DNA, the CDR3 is TGTGCCAGCAGCGTCGACAGGGGGCGGAACACTGAAGCTTTCTTT. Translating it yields CASSVDRGRNTEAFF.

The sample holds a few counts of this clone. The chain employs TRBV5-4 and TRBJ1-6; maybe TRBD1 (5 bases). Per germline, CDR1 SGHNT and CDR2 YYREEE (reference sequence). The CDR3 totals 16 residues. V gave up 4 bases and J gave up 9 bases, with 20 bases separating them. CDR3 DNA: TGTGCCAGCAGCCCTGGACATCGGGCAGGCACTTCACCCCTCCACTTT. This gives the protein CASSPGHRAGTSPLHF. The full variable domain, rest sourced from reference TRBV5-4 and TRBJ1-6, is ETGVTQSPTHLIKTRGQQVTLRCSSQSGHNTVSWYQQALGQGPQFIFQYYREEENGRGNFPPRFSGLQFPNYSSELNVNALELDDSALYLCASSPGHRAGTSPLHFGNGTRLTVT.